Here is one T cell receptor beta chain with its context. Its matching antigen is unknown. The data originate from a study of T cells expressing NK-cell markers. Study-wide results and limits: As a fraction of CD8+ T cells, dominant NKG2C+ clonotypes reached about 1.0-7.5% in more than five donors. Clones of NKG2C+ T cells that had expanded were of unclear HCMV specificity.

UMIs were included in TCR beta cDNA generated by 5'RACE template switching. Using the 5' RACE reads, TCRdb records one entry per CDR3 protein without DNA. Listed are around 470,000 distinct CDR3 sequences; 1.4% to 1.5% falls within the top ten. The CDR3 has 14 residues. Germline CDR1 SGDLS, CDR2 YYNGEE. Sequencing used blood T cells: a sorted CD56 or NKG2C T cell subset, CD4+ or CD8+ T cells, or bulk PBMC T cells (not recorded which). The gene calls are TRBV9 and TRBJ2-2; without DNA, the TCRdb call of TRBD1 cannot be checked. The TCR originated in a woman aged 45-65 years in good health. CDR3 sequence: CASSVNTGTGELFF.